The entry that follows covers one TCR beta chain sequence. Its antigen is not known. Found in a library prepared for alpha chains, this beta chain is an off-target read, and its abundance has little meaning. TCRdb itself ran the 5' RACE reads through MiXCR, one entry per CDR3 protein. The sample carries approximately 11,000 distinct CDR3 sequences, roughly 4% recorded once. These data come from a study of spatial heterogeneity in lung cancer. Study at large: Beta-chain sequences consistently outnumbered alpha-chain sequences in detection. Averaged across combinations, each unique TCR and UMI pairing appeared more than ten times in raw reads, which were uncorrected.

Study observations and caveats: Ubiquitous expanded tumor TCRs showed up in blood more at resection than follow-up.

The sample's time point: sample taken at primary tumor resection. The sequenced material consisted of unsorted whole RNA from tumor, nontumor lung or frozen PBMC. Donation came from over 60 patients with untreated early-stage non-small cell lung cancer. Per the germline V gene, CDR1 is MNHNS and CDR2 is SASEGT. This CDR3 has 18 amino acids. V was pared by 6 bases and J by 2 bases, with 15 bases of the junction left unmatched. The V gene is TRBV6-1, the J gene TRBJ2-3; 9 bases map to TRBD1. Source: PBMCs, taken at surgery. The TCR sequence derives from a female donor with early-stage non-small cell lung cancer. Here the CDR3 reads CASSLTGTGIHDTDTQYF. In DNA form, the CDR3 reads TGTGCCAGCAGCCTCACCGGGACAGGGATCCATGACACAGATACGCAGTATTTT.